These T cell receptor beta chains were read from a single sample in a study of T cells in Graves' hyperthyroidism and ophthalmopathy. Each CDR3 protein is one row after TCRdb ran MiXCR on the multiplex PCR reads. The table records about 380,000 distinct CDR3 sequences, approximately 14% of them present only once. The sequencing sample was made of blood. Source of these receptors: a woman aged 60 to 75 with Graves' hyperthyroidism. The CDR3 runs from the conserved cysteine through the conserved F or W. D genes are given only for firm matches. Not every row has a clone size; where given, it reads once, few, many or a size class.

V: TRBV27; J: TRBJ1-5; size: many; length: 15; D: TRBD1; CDR3: CASKGQALGNQPQHF; DNA: TGTGCCAGCAAAGGACAGGCCTTAGGCAATCAGCCCCAGCATTTT
V: TRBV12-3/TRBV12-4; J: TRBJ2-7; size: many; length: 13; D: .; CDR3: CASSLWTSYEQYF; DNA: TGTGCCAGCAGTTTATGGACGAGCTACGAGCAGTACTTC
V: TRBV11-2; J: TRBJ2-4; size: many; length: 14; D: .; CDR3: CASSFGLAKNIQYF; DNA: TGTGCCAGCAGCTTCGGGCTGGCCAAAAACATTCAGTACTTC
V: TRBV3-1; J: TRBJ2-7; size: many; length: 16; D: TRBD2; CDR3: CASSQGLAGLGYEQYF; DNA: TGTGCCAGCAGCCAAGGCCTAGCGGGTCTCGGGTACGAGCAGTACTTC
V: TRBV11-2; J: TRBJ1-3; size: many; length: 16; D: .; CDR3: CASSILRTDSGNTIYF; DNA: TGTGCCAGCAGCATCCTCCGGACAGACTCTGGAAACACCATATATTTT
V: TRBV10-3; J: TRBJ2-1; size: many; length: 14; D: TRBD1; CDR3: CAIRYTTGRNEQFF; DNA: TGTGCCATCAGGTATACGACAGGGCGCAATGAGCAGTTCTTC
V: TRBV12-3/TRBV12-4; J: TRBJ2-7; size: many; length: 15; D: .; CDR3: CASSPGGSGSYEQYF; DNA: TGTGCCAGCAGCCCTGGAGGAAGCGGGTCCTACGAGCAGTACTTC
V: TRBV20-1; J: TRBJ2-5; size: few; length: 12; D: .; CDR3: CSARASGETQYF; DNA: TGCAGTGCTAGGGCCAGCGGGGAGACCCAGTACTTC
V: TRBV20-1; J: TRBJ2-3; size: many; length: 14; D: .; CDR3: CSAKAPGHTDTQYF; DNA: TGCAGTGCTAAAGCACCGGGCCACACAGATACGCAGTATTTT
V: TRBV24-1; J: TRBJ1-1; size: few; length: 13; D: .; CDR3: CATSDTDASEAFF; DNA: TGTGCCACCAGTGACACCGACGCGTCTGAAGCTTTCTTT
V: TRBV3-1; J: TRBJ2-2; size: .; length: 16; D: TRBD2; CDR3: CASSQGWRERAGELFF; DNA: TGTGCCAGCAGCCAAGGGTGGCGGGAGAGGGCCGGGGAGCTGTTTTTT
V: TRBV30; J: TRBJ1-4; size: many; length: 16; D: TRBD1; CDR3: CAWRGYRDRGQEKLFF; DNA: TGTGCCTGGAGGGGGTACCGGGACAGGGGGCAAGAAAAACTGTTTTTT
V: TRBV5-1; J: TRBJ1-3; size: many; length: 16; D: .; CDR3: CASSLAGALSGNTIYF; DNA: TGCGCCAGCAGCTTGGCAGGGGCACTCTCTGGAAACACCATATATTTT
V: TRBV11-2; J: TRBJ2-1; size: many; length: 19; D: TRBD2; CDR3: CASSLRPGDRLAGWNEQFF; DNA: TGTGCCAGCAGCTTACGACCGGGAGATAGACTAGCGGGATGGAATGAGCAGTTCTTC
V: TRBV6-1; J: TRBJ1-1; size: few; length: 15; D: .; CDR3: CASSVTGRRNTEAFF; DNA: TGTGCCAGCAGTGTGACGGGACGTAGGAACACTGAAGCTTTCTTT
V: TRBV5-1; J: TRBJ2-2; size: many; length: 16; D: .; CDR3: CASSLAGQAGTGELFF; DNA: TGCGCCAGCAGCTTGGCGGGACAAGCGGGAACCGGGGAGCTGTTTTTT
V: TRBV10-3; J: TRBJ1-5; size: many; length: 14; D: .; CDR3: CAISAGDFAESQHF; DNA: TGTGCCATCAGCGCGGGGGACTTTGCTGAGTCCCAGCATTTT
V: TRBV25-1; J: TRBJ2-2; size: .; length: 15; D: .; CDR3: CASSEYGRDTGELFF; DNA: TGTGCCAGCAGTGAATATGGCAGGGACACCGGGGAGCTGTTTTTT
V: TRBV20-1; J: TRBJ2-7; size: many; length: 13; D: .; CDR3: CSALNPAIYEQYF; DNA: TGCAGTGCTCTCAACCCTGCTATCTACGAGCAGTACTTC
V: TRBV3-1; J: TRBJ2-7; size: many; length: 13; D: .; CDR3: CASSQRQDNEQYF; DNA: TGTGCCAGCAGTCAGCGTCAGGACAACGAGCAGTACTTC
V: TRBV18; J: TRBJ1-1; size: .; length: 14; D: .; CDR3: CASSRRDLNTEAFF; DNA: TGTGCCAGCTCCCGCCGGGACTTGAACACTGAAGCTTTCTTT
V: TRBV7-3; J: TRBJ2-3; size: many; length: 13; D: .; CDR3: CASRRQATDTQYF; DNA: TGTGCCAGCAGGCGACAGGCCACAGATACGCAGTATTTT
V: TRBV5-1; J: TRBJ2-5; size: .; length: 15; D: TRBD2; CDR3: CASSLHGLAPKTQYF; DNA: TGCGCCAGCAGCTTGCACGGACTAGCGCCAAAGACCCAGTACTTC
V: TRBV19; J: TRBJ2-7; size: few; length: 18; D: .; CDR3: CASSIGGIRMHTSYEQYF; DNA: TGTGCCAGTAGTATTGGCGGGATAAGAATGCATACGTCCTACGAGCAGTACTTC
V: TRBV7-8; J: TRBJ2-2; size: many; length: 16; D: .; CDR3: CASSLGSNANTGELFF; DNA: TGTGCCAGCAGCTTAGGGTCGAACGCGAACACCGGGGAGCTGTTTTTT
V: TRBV27; J: TRBJ2-1; size: many; length: 13; D: .; CDR3: CASSDVAAIEQFF; DNA: TGTGCCAGCAGCGATGTAGCGGCCATTGAGCAGTTCTTC
V: TRBV12-3/TRBV12-4; J: TRBJ1-1; size: .; length: 16; D: .; CDR3: CASSLPAGHLNTEAFF; DNA: TGTGCCAGCAGTTTGCCGGCGGGTCATTTGAACACTGAAGCTTTCTTT
V: TRBV11-2; J: TRBJ1-1; size: many; length: 15; D: .; CDR3: CASSLGGTQGSGAFF; DNA: TGTGCCAGCAGCTTAGGTGGGACTCAGGGGTCGGGTGCTTTCTTT